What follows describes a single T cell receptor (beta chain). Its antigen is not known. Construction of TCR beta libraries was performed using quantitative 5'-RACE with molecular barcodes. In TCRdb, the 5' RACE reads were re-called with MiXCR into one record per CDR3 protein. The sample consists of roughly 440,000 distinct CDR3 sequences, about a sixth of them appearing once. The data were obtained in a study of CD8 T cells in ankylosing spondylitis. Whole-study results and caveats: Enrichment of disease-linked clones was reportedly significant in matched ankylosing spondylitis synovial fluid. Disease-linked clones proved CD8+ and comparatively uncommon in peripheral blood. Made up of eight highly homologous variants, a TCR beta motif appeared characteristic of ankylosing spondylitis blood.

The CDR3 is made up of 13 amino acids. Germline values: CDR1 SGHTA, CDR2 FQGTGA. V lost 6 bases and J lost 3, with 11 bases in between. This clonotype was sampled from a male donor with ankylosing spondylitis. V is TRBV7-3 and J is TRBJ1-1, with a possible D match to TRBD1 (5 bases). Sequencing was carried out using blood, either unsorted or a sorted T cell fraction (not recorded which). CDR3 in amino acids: CASRARVDTEAFF. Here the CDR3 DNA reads TGTGCCAGCAGGGCCAGGGTTGACACTGAAGCTTTCTTT.